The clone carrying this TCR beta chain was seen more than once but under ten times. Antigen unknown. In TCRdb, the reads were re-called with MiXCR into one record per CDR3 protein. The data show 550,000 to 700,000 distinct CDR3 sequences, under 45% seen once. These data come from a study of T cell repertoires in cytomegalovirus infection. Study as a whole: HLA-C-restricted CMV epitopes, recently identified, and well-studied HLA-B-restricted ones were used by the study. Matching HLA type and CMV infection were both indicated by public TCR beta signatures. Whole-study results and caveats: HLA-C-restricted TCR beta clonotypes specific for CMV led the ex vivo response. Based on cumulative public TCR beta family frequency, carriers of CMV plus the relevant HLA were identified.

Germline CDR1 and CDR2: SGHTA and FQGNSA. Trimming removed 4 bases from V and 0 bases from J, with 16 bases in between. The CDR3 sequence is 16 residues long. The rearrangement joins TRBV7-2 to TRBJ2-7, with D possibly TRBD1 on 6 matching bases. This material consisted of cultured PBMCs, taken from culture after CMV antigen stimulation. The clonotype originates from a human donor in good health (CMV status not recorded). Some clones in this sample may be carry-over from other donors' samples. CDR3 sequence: CASSSDQGRGSYEQYF. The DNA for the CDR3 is TGTGCCAGCAGCTCCGACCAGGGGAGAGGCTCCTACGAGCAGTACTTC.